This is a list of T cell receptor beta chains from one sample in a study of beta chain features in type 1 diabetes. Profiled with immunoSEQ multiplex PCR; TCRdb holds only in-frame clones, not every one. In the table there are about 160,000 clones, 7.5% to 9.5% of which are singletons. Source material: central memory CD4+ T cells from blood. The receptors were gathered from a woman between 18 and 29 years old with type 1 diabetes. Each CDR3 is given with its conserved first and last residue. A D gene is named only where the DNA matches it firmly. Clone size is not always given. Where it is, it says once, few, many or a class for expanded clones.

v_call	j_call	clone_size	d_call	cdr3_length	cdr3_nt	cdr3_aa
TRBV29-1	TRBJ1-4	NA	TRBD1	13	TGCAGCGCGAGGGGGCATGGGAATGAAAAACTGTTTTTT	CSARGHGNEKLFF
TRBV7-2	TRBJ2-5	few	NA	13	TGTGCCAGCAGCTCAGGGTTCCGGGAGACCCAGTACTTC	CASSSGFRETQYF
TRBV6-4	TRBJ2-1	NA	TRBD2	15	TGTGCCAGCAGTGCAGGGCTAGCGGGGGCCTTTCCGCAGTTCTTC	CASSAGLAGAFPQFF
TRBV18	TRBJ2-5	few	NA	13	TGTGCCAGCTCACCGGCGCAGGAAGAGACCCAGTACTTC	CASSPAQEETQYF
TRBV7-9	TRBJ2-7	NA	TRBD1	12	TGTGCCAGCAGCCCCCAGGGACAGGGTTGGTACTTC	CASSPQGQGWYF
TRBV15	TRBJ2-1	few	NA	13	TGTGCCACCAGCTGGAGGAACCGCAATGAGCAGTTCTTC	CATSWRNRNEQFF
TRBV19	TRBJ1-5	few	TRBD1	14	TGTGCCAGTAGGGACGGACAGGGGAATCAGCCCCAGCATTTT	CASRDGQGNQPQHF
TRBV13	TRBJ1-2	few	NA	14	TGTGCCAGCAGCTTTACAGGGCCTGTCTATGGCTACACCTTC	CASSFTGPVYGYTF
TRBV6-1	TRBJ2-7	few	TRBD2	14	TGTGCCAGCAGGACCCCGGTGGCGGGAGACGAGCAGTACTTC	CASRTPVAGDEQYF
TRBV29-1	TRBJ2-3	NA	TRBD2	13	TGCAGCGTTGAGCGGGAGGACACAGATACGCAGTATTTT	CSVEREDTDTQYF
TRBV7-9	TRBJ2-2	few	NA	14	TGTGCCAGCAGCTTCTCGTCGGGAACCGGGGAGCTGTTTTTT	CASSFSSGTGELFF
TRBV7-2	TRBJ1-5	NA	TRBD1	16	TGTGCCAGCAGCTTAGCGACAGGGAATAGCAATCAGCCCCAGCATTTT	CASSLATGNSNQPQHF
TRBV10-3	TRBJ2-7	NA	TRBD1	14	TGTGCCATCAGCCCGGGACAGGGACGTTACGAGCAGTACTTC	CAISPGQGRYEQYF
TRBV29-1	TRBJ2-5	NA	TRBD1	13	TGCAGCGTTGAAAAGGGACAGGGAGAGACCCAGTACTTC	CSVEKGQGETQYF
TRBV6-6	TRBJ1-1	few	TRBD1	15	TGTGCCAGCAGGGAGTCGACAGGGGGTGCCACTGAAGCTTTCTTT	CASRESTGGATEAFF
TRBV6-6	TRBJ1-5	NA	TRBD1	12	TGTGCCAGCGGGGGGACAGATCAGCCCCAGCATTTT	CASGGTDQPQHF
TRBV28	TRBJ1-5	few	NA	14	TGTGCCAGCAGTTTGGGGCAGGCCCGGGGGGCCCAGCATTTT	CASSLGQARGAQHF
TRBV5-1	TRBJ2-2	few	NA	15	TGCGCCAGCAGCTCTCCCGGGTCTATCCCCGGGGAGCTGTTTTTT	CASSSPGSIPGELFF
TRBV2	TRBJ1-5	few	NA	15	TGTGCCAGCAGTGAACAGGCCGGGGGCAATCAGCCCCAGCATTTT	CASSEQAGGNQPQHF
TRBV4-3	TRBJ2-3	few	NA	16	TGCGCCAGCAGCCAAGATTTGGGCGGGGGCACAGATACGCAGTATTTT	CASSQDLGGGTDTQYF
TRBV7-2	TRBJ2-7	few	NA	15	TGTGCCAGCAGCCGAATGCCCGGGAGCTCCTACGAGCAGTACTTC	CASSRMPGSSYEQYF
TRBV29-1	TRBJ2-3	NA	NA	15	TGCAGCGTTGGTTCACAACTAGAGAACACAGATACGCAGTATTTT	CSVGSQLENTDTQYF
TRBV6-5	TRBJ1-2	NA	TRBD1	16	TGTGCCAGCAGTTACTCGGACAGGGGGCTTAACTATGGCTACACCTTC	CASSYSDRGLNYGYTF
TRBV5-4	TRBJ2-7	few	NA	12	TGTGCCAGCAGCTCCAGCGGCTACGAGCAGTACTTC	CASSSSGYEQYF
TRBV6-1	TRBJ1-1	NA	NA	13	TGTGCCAGCAGTGGAGAGGTGAACACTGAAGCTTTCTTT	CASSGEVNTEAFF
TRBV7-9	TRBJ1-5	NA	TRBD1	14	TGTGCCAGCAGCAAGGGACAGGGGGGTCAGCCCCAGCATTTT	CASSKGQGGQPQHF
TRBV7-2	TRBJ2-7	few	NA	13	TGTGCCAGCAGCTTATTAGTTTCTTACGAGCAGTACTTC	CASSLLVSYEQYF
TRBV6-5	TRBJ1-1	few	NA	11	TGTGCCAGCAGGTCAGGGGTTGAAGCTTTCTTT	CASRSGVEAFF
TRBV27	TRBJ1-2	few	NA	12	TGTGCCAGCCCAACCACAGCCTATGGCTACACCTTC	CASPTTAYGYTF
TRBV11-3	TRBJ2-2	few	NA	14	TGTGCCAGCAGCCGCCCTGGCAGGGAAAGGGAGCTGTTTTTT	CASSRPGRERELFF
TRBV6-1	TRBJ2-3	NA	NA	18	TGTGCCAGCAGTCAAGGCCCTAGCGTGAAGGGGATGGTAGATACGCAGTATTTT	CASSQGPSVKGMVDTQYF
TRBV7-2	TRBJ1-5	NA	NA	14	TGTGCCAGCAGCTCTTCAGGGCTCGAGCAGCCCCAGCATTTT	CASSSSGLEQPQHF
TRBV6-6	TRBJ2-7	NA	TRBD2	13	TGTGCCAGCAGTGGGACGGCGGGGGGGGAGCAGTACTTC	CASSGTAGGEQYF
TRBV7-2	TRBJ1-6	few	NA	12	TGTGCCAGCAGCTCGTTCCGCGAGGCCCTCCACTTT	CASSSFREALHF
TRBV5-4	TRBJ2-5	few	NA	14	TGTGCCAGCAGCCTTGGGACACCACAAGAGACCCAGTACTTC	CASSLGTPQETQYF
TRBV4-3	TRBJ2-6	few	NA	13	TGCGCCAGCAGGGAGGTGGGGGCCAACGTCCTGACTTTC	CASREVGANVLTF
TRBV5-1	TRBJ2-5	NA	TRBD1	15	TGCGCCAGCAGCCTAACAGGGGACGTACAAGAGACCCAGTACTTC	CASSLTGDVQETQYF
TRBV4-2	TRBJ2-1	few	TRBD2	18	TGTGCCAGCAGCCAATCGGGGGCAGCGGGAGGGTCCCACAATGAGCAGTTCTTC	CASSQSGAAGGSHNEQFF
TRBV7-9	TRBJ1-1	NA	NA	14	TGTGCCAGCATGGTACAATCCATGAACACTGAAGCTTTCTTT	CASMVQSMNTEAFF
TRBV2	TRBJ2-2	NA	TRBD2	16	TGTGCCAGCAGTGAAGTGGGGGGGGCGAACACCGGGGAGCTGTTTTTT	CASSEVGGANTGELFF
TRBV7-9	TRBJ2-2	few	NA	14	TGTGCCAGCAGTAACGTCAGGGACACCGGGGAGCTGTTTTTT	CASSNVRDTGELFF
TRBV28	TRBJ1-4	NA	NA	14	TGTGCCAGCAGTTACAGGGCAACTAATGAAAAACTGTTTTTT	CASSYRATNEKLFF
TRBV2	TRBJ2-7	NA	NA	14	TGTGCCAGCAGTGCCCGGGTGGAGTCCTACGAGCAGTACTTC	CASSARVESYEQYF
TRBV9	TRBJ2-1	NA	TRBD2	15	TGTGCCAGCAGCGCTAGACTAGCGGACTACAATGAGCAGTTCTTC	CASSARLADYNEQFF
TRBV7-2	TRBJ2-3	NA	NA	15	TGTGCCAGCAGCCAGTGGGGGACACAGACAGATACGCAGTATTTT	CASSQWGTQTDTQYF
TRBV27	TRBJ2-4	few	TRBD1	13	TGTGCCAGCAGTATACAGGGGAAAAACATTCAGTACTTC	CASSIQGKNIQYF
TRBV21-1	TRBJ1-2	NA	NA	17	TGTGCCAGCAGCAAAGTTCGGGGACAGCATGTCCGCTATGGCTACACCTTC	CASSKVRGQHVRYGYTF
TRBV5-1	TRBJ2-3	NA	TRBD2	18	TGCGCCAGCAGCTTGGGGCTAGCGGGATCAGCTAGCACAGATACGCAGTATTTT	CASSLGLAGSASTDTQYF
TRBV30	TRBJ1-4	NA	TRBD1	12	TGTGCCTGGAGTACACAGGGGGAAAAACTGTTTTTT	CAWSTQGEKLFF
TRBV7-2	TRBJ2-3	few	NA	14	TGTGCCAGCAGCTGGACAACAGGGAGTTATACGCAGTATTTT	CASSWTTGSYTQYF